The 20 T cell receptor beta chains presented below share a single source sample, sequenced in a study of graft-versus-host responses after intestinal transplantation. Sequencing was performed with immunoSEQ multiplex PCR; in TCRdb, only in-frame clones are kept and a portion is missing. This sample has about 90,000 clones, with around 93% found just once. No antigens are known for them. Sequencing used unstimulated CD8+ T cells sorted from spleen or lymph node cells, obtained before transplant. These receptors all stem from a human donor who was the organ donor for an intestinal transplant.

This clone was detected only once. Here the CDR3 DNA reads TGTGCCAGTAGTGCCCGGACAGGAAGCACAGATACGCAGTATTTT. Its translation is CASSARTGSTDTQYF. The chain links TRBV19 to TRBJ2-3; 7 nucleotides align to TRBD1. The germline V gene encodes CDR1 LNHDA and CDR2 SQIVND (reference sequence). V lost 5 bases to trimming and J lost 0 bases; unmatched junction nucleotides: 5. CDR3 length: 15 residues.

Regarding this clone: Other DNA variants within this sample encode the same CDR3. This chain connects TRBV27 to TRBJ2-7; D might be TRBD1 (6 bases). The CDR3 sequence is 13 residues long. Trimming shortened V by 5 bases and J by 2 bases, and 10 bases separated the two germline ends. Germline CDR1 is MNHEY and CDR2 is SMNVEV (reference sequence). CDR3 nucleotide sequence: TGTGCCAGCAGTCTTTCAGGGGCCTACGAGCAGTACTTC. Its protein is CASSLSGAYEQYF.

This chain links TRBV11-2 with TRBJ1-3, with TRBD1 identical over 8 bases. This CDR3 spans 19 amino acids. The trim removed 3 bases at V and 1 base at J, leaving 14 bases unmatched. Per germline, CDR1 SGHAT and CDR2 FQNNGV. The CDR3 loop reads CASSFRSWDRRSSGNTIYF. In nucleotides, the CDR3 is TGTGCCAGCAGCTTCCGATCGTGGGACAGGCGTTCATCTGGAAACACCATATATTTT.

The chain joins TRBV10-3 to TRBJ2-2; 7 nucleotides align to TRBD1. Per the germline V gene, CDR1 is ENHRY and CDR2 is SYGVKD. The CDR3 totals 19 residues. The J segment lost 1 base and the V segment lost 2 bases, leaving 13 bases of the junction unmatched. In DNA, the CDR3 is TGTGCCATCAGTGAGAGTCAGGGGGTCCCTCGAGAGAACACCGGGGAGCTGTTTTTT. It specifies CAISESQGVPRENTGELFF.

The CDR3 loop reads CAIGAEQFF. The CDR3 region has the DNA TGTGCCATCGGGGCTGAGCAGTTCTTC. The genes are TRBV10-3 and TRBJ2-1; perhaps TRBD1 as D (5 bases). From germline, CDR1 is ENHRY and CDR2 SYGVKD. The ends were cut back, 8 bases at V and 9 bases at J, with 5 bases in the middle. The CDR3 length is 9 residues.

Only one count was recorded for this clone. The chain couples TRBV18 to TRBJ2-3; TRBD2 is a possible D gene (5 bases). V was pared by 6 bases and J by 5 bases, with 6 bases between. CDR3 length equals 11 residues. Germline CDR1 reads KGHSH; CDR2 reads LQKENI. CDR3 protein: CASSAGDTQYF. CDR3 coding DNA: TGTGCCAGCTCGGCGGGAGATACGCAGTATTTT.

This clone showed up just once. The rearrangement uses TRBV13 and TRBJ1-2, with D uncertain. V lost 4 bases, J lost 4 bases, and 13 bases lay in between. The CDR3 length is 14 residues. Germline CDR1 is PRHDT and CDR2 is FYEKMQ (reference sequence). The chain's CDR3 is CASSSPVEAYGYTF. The CDR3 DNA is TGTGCCAGCAGCTCCCCCGTCGAAGCCTATGGCTACACCTTC.

The chain uses TRBV4-1 and TRBJ2-7; D not resolved. The germline V gene encodes CDR1 MGHRA and CDR2 YSYEKL. The V gene lost 6 bases and the J gene lost 3 bases, with 12 bases spanning the gap. CDR3 length: 13 residues. CDR3 protein: CASSLSPVYEQYF. CDR3 bases: TGCGCCAGCAGTCTTTCTCCAGTCTACGAGCAGTACTTC.

This clone appeared once. The chain uses TRBV4-2 and TRBJ2-7; D possibly corresponds to TRBD2 (6 bases). The V end was cut by 5 bases, the J end by 6 bases, with 17 bases between. This CDR3 spans 14 amino acids. The germline gives CDR1 LGHNA, CDR2 YNFKEQ. The CDR3 DNA is TGTGCCAGCAGCTCAAAGATGGGGAGGTCCGAGCAGTACTTC. This sequence encodes CASSSKMGRSEQYF.

J is TRBJ2-1 and V is TRBV5-1; unclear D gene. Trimming shortened V by 0 bases and J by 0 bases, and 7 bases separated the two germline ends. The germline CDR1 and CDR2 sequences are SGHRS and YFSETQ. There are 15 residues in the CDR3. CDR3 sequence (DNA): TGCGCCAGCAGCTTGGGGCGACTCTCCTACAATGAGCAGTTCTTC. Residues: CASSLGRLSYNEQFF.

Only one count was recorded for this clone. The rearrangement uses TRBV13 and TRBJ1-2, with unresolved D. The germline V gene has CDR1 PRHDT and CDR2 FYEKMQ (reference sequence). V was shortened by 7 bases and J by 4 bases, with 13 bases between the two germline ends. The CDR3 consists of 13 residues. CDR3 amino acids: CASTPPSTYGYTF. The CDR3 nucleotides are TGTGCCAGCACCCCCCCGAGTACCTATGGCTACACCTTC.

This clone was seen just once. The rearrangement uses TRBV18 and TRBJ2-4; TRBD1 might be the D (5 bases). V was clipped by 3 bases and J by 1 base, with 7 bases between them. In germline, CDR1 is KGHSH, CDR2 LQKENI. This CDR3 is 14 amino acids long. The CDR3 DNA reads TGTGCCAGCTCACCCCAGGGTGCCAAAAACATTCAGTACTTC. Translating gives CASSPQGAKNIQYF.

The chain is built from TRBV5-1 and TRBJ2-7; possibly TRBD1 for D (5 bases). CDR1 and CDR2 (germline): SGHRS, YFSETQ. V lost 4 bases and J lost 2, with 16 bases in between. This CDR3 comprises 15 residues. This CDR3 reads CASSLPRQYPYEQYF. The CDR3 DNA follows: TGCGCCAGCAGCCTACCACGACAGTACCCCTACGAGCAGTACTTC.

The chain uses TRBV28 and TRBJ1-3, with 8 bases that match TRBD1. The CDR3 totals 16 residues. Germline values: CDR1 MDHEN, CDR2 SYDVKM. Trimming at V came to 3 bases and at J to 0 bases, leaving 4 bases not matched to a gene. CDR3 DNA sequence: TGTGCCAGCAGTTTGCGGACAGGGCCCTCTGGAAACACCATATATTTT. Protein: CASSLRTGPSGNTIYF.

The chain links TRBV5-1 to TRBJ2-7, with D perhaps matching TRBD1 (5 bases). The CDR3 has 15 residues. Germline V CDR1 and CDR2: SGHRS, YFSETQ. V was trimmed by 5 bases and J by 5 bases, leaving 20 bases between them. CDR3 nucleotide sequence: TGCGCCAGCAGAAGCCCCTGGGGCAGGGATAACGAGCAGTACTTC. This encodes CASRSPWGRDNEQYF.

This clone was detected only once. The gene calls are TRBV4-2 and TRBJ2-7; no reliable D call. The CDR3 loop spans 14 amino acids. Trimming removed 1 base from V and 2 bases from J, with 9 bases in between. Germline values: CDR1 LGHNA, CDR2 YNFKEQ. The CDR3 DNA follows: TGTGCCAGCAGCCAAGGGGCACTTCCCTACGAGCAGTACTTC. It yields the protein CASSQGALPYEQYF.

V is TRBV19 and J is TRBJ1-5; tentative D call: TRBD1 (5 bases). The germline V gene has CDR1 LNHDA and CDR2 SQIVND (reference sequence). The V gene lost 8 bases and the J gene lost 4 bases, with 9 bases spanning the gap. The CDR3 is 12 residues long. CDR3 loop: CASGAGNQPQHF. The CDR3 DNA sequence: TGTGCCAGTGGGGCAGGGAATCAGCCCCAGCATTTT.

This chain connects TRBV29-1 to TRBJ2-1; 8 positions match TRBD2. The CDR3 consists of 15 residues. Germline V gene sequence: CDR1 SQVTM, CDR2 ANQGSEA. Trimming at V came to 7 bases and at J to 3 bases, leaving 11 bases not matched to a gene. CDR3 DNA sequence: TGCAGCGCCGAAAGGTCTAGCGGGCGCTACAATGAGCAGTTCTTC. Translated, it gives CSAERSSGRYNEQFF.

This chain joins TRBV19 and TRBJ1-2; no firm D call. CDR1 is LNHDA and CDR2 is SQIVND in the germline V gene (reference sequence). V dropped 10 bases and J dropped 8 bases, with 20 bases sitting between them. CDR3 length equals 13 residues. DNA for the CDR3: TGTGCCATAGGAGGCATCGGGCATACGGGCTACACCTTC. The encoded protein is CAIGGIGHTGYTF.

The gene calls are TRBV28 and TRBJ2-5; D is unclear. The V gene's germline CDR1 is MDHEN and CDR2 SYDVKM. The CDR3 sequence is 14 residues long. V was clipped by 2 bases and J by 1 base, with 8 bases between them. CDR3 amino acids: CASSLQQVQETQYF. CDR3 coding DNA: TGTGCCAGCAGTTTACAGCAGGTCCAAGAGACCCAGTACTTC.